The rows below give T cell receptor beta chains drawn from one sample of a study of PD-1 blockade in mismatch repair-deficient tumors. Here immunoSEQ multiplex PCR was the method, and the copy in TCRdb shows in-frame clones only, minus some. The sample consists of roughly 32,000 clones, over 80% of them appearing once. This specimen was PBMCs, taken less than 7 weeks after starting pembrolizumab. These receptors came from an adult with mismatch repair-deficient cancer. Both conserved end residues are part of each CDR3. Fields, in order: clone size, J gene, V gene, D gene, CDR3 protein, CDR3 DNA. D genes are given only for firm matches. Size values are once, few and many counts, or a class for expanded clones, and some rows have none.

.,TRBJ1-1,TRBV7-3,TRBD1,CASSLTPGTGVAEAFF,TGTGCCAGCAGCTTAACCCCCGGGACAGGGGTTGCTGAAGCTTTCTTT
.,TRBJ1-6,TRBV5-4,.,CASSLGQASYNSPLHF,TGTGCCAGCAGCTTGGGGCAGGCAAGCTATAATTCACCCCTCCACTTT
.,TRBJ2-7,TRBV11-3,TRBD1,CASSMGQGEVYEQYF,TGTGCCAGCAGCATGGGACAGGGGGAGGTCTACGAGCAGTACTTC
.,TRBJ1-1,TRBV7-9,.,CASSLGGTLNTEAFF,TGTGCCAGCAGCTTAGGGGGGACACTGAACACTGAAGCTTTCTTT
.,TRBJ1-4,TRBV28,.,CASSFYGRREKLFF,TGTGCCAGCAGTTTTTACGGGAGGAGGGAAAAACTGTTTTTT
.,TRBJ2-1,TRBV18,TRBD2,CASSPTGLAGGGAYNEQFF,TGTGCCAGCTCGCCTACGGGACTAGCGGGAGGTGGGGCCTACAATGAGCAGTTCTTC
.,TRBJ2-1,TRBV11-2,.,CASSLVLGLSTGEQFF,TGTGCCAGCAGCTTAGTGCTAGGACTCTCTACCGGTGAGCAGTTCTTC
.,TRBJ1-1,TRBV10-2,.,CASRLTAMNTEAFF,TGCGCCAGCAGATTGACAGCAATGAACACTGAAGCTTTCTTT
.,TRBJ2-3,TRBV29-1,TRBD1,CSVEHRRGLWPDTQYF,TGCAGCGTTGAACATCGCAGGGGGCTTTGGCCCGATACGCAGTATTTT
.,TRBJ2-3,TRBV5-6,TRBD2,CASSLAGRPSGSADTQYF,TGTGCCAGCAGCTTGGCGGGGAGACCTAGCGGGAGCGCAGATACGCAGTATTTT
.,TRBJ2-3,TRBV7-7,TRBD1,CASATGQGTDTQYF,TGTGCTAGCGCCACGGGACAGGGCACAGATACGCAGTATTTT
once,TRBJ1-1,TRBV18,.,CASSQLGGMNTEAFF,TGTGCCAGCTCCCAGCTGGGGGGGATGAACACTGAAGCTTTCTTT
.,TRBJ2-7,TRBV5-5,TRBD1,CASSLIGQGVNEQYF,TGTGCCAGCAGCTTGATTGGACAGGGGGTGAACGAGCAGTACTTC
.,TRBJ2-1,TRBV6-4,TRBD1,CASSDGTGGNEQFF,TGTGCCAGCAGTGACGGGACAGGGGGCAATGAGCAGTTCTTC
.,TRBJ1-5,TRBV10-2,.,CASSEWDWNQPQHF,TGCGCCAGCAGTGAATGGGACTGGAATCAGCCCCAGCATTTT
.,TRBJ2-1,TRBV5-1,TRBD2,CASSLNLAGGYNEQFF,TGCGCCAGCAGCTTAAATCTAGCGGGAGGGTACAATGAGCAGTTCTTC
few,TRBJ2-7,TRBV5-1,TRBD1,CASRTGTGGNEQYF,TGCGCCAGCAGAACCGGGACAGGGGGCAATGAGCAGTACTTC
.,TRBJ2-5,TRBV14,TRBD2,CASSLLAGLETQYF,TGTGCCAGCAGCTTGCTAGCGGGATTAGAGACCCAGTACTTC
.,TRBJ1-2,TRBV6-5,.,CASSYGLSYGYTF,TGTGCCAGCAGTTACGGGCTCAGCTATGGCTACACCTTC
.,TRBJ2-1,TRBV19,.,CASSIGGNPYNEQFF,TGTGCCAGTAGTATAGGCGGGAACCCTTACAATGAGCAGTTCTTC
.,TRBJ2-1,TRBV11-3,.,CASSSVRAYYNEQFF,TGTGCCAGCAGCTCCGTCAGGGCGTACTACAATGAGCAGTTCTTC
.,TRBJ2-7,TRBV5-4,.,CASSADTSPEQYF,TGTGCCAGCAGCGCCGACACCTCCCCTGAGCAGTACTTC
.,TRBJ2-5,TRBV5-1,.,CASTLGGGGETQYF,TGCGCCAGCACCCTGGGAGGGGGAGGAGAGACCCAGTACTTC
.,TRBJ1-2,TRBV18,.,CASSPGEYGYTF,TGTGCCAGCTCACCGGGAGAATATGGCTACACCTTC
few,TRBJ2-7,TRBV11-2,TRBD2,CASSLLSTSEPSYEQYF,TGTGCCAGCAGCTTACTTTCGACTAGCGAACCATCCTACGAGCAGTACTTC
.,TRBJ1-5,TRBV27,TRBD1,CASQTLGQGKQPQHF,TGTGCCAGCCAAACCTTGGGACAGGGAAAACAGCCCCAGCATTTT
.,TRBJ1-1,TRBV2,.,CASRWVEQGEAFF,TGTGCCAGCCGGTGGGTTGAACAGGGTGAAGCTTTCTTT
.,TRBJ1-1,TRBV28,.,CASSLVGVSEAFF,TGTGCCAGCAGTTTAGTAGGAGTCTCTGAAGCTTTCTTT
.,TRBJ1-3,TRBV5-1,.,CASSLRERGNTIYF,TGCGCCAGCAGCTTACGAGAGCGGGGGAACACCATATATTTT
.,TRBJ2-1,TRBV7-2,.,CASTVLARREVNNEQFF,TGTGCCAGCACCGTCTTAGCCCGGAGGGAGGTTAACAATGAGCAGTTCTTC
.,TRBJ1-2,TRBV7-8,.,CASSPDGQFYGYTF,TGTGCCAGCAGCCCAGATGGACAGTTCTATGGCTACACCTTC
.,TRBJ2-7,TRBV7-9,.,CASSLTGNEQYF,TGTGCCAGCAGCTTGACGGGGAACGAGCAGTACTTC
.,TRBJ1-3,TRBV28,.,CASSLYITSGNTIYF,TGTGCCAGCAGTTTATACATCACCTCTGGAAACACCATATATTTT
few,TRBJ2-1,TRBV21-1,.,CASSKGRQGFGNEQFF,TGTGCCAGCAGCAAAGGGAGACAGGGGTTTGGAAATGAGCAGTTCTTC
.,TRBJ2-7,TRBV6-5,TRBD1,CASSYSGQGLNEQYF,TGTGCCAGCAGTTACTCGGGACAGGGGTTGAACGAGCAGTACTTC
.,TRBJ2-7,TRBV21-1,.,CASSKGGPAYEQYF,TGTGCCAGCAGCAAGGGCGGGCCAGCCTACGAGCAGTACTTC
.,TRBJ2-7,TRBV30,TRBD2,CALAGRSYEQYF,TGTGCCTTAGCGGGAAGGTCCTACGAGCAGTACTTC
.,TRBJ1-5,TRBV7-2,.,CASSPNRAFGNQPQHF,TGTGCCAGCAGCCCTAACAGGGCTTTCGGCAATCAGCCCCAGCATTTT
.,TRBJ2-7,TRBV5-1,TRBD2,CASSGLLADEEQYF,TGCGCCAGCAGCGGATTACTAGCGGACGAGGAGCAGTACTTC
.,TRBJ2-7,TRBV4-1,.,CASSHDYGGPYEQYF,TGCGCCAGCAGCCATGACTATGGGGGCCCCTACGAGCAGTACTTC
.,TRBJ2-3,TRBV5-1,TRBD2,CASSSGLAGARDTQYF,TGCGCCAGCAGCTCCGGGCTGGCGGGAGCGAGAGATACGCAGTATTTT
.,TRBJ2-1,TRBV21-1,.,CASSKAGSAALNEQFF,TGTGCCAGCAGCAAAGCGGGCAGTGCTGCCTTGAATGAGCAGTTCTTC
.,TRBJ1-2,TRBV29-1,.,CSSLRTDYGYTF,TGCAGCTCTCTTAGGACAGACTATGGCTACACCTTC
.,TRBJ1-1,TRBV6-1,.,CASSEALPGMNTEAFF,TGTGCCAGCAGTGAAGCGCTTCCGGGGATGAACACTGAAGCTTTCTTT
.,TRBJ2-1,TRBV2,TRBD1,CASSEGTGAYNEQFF,TGTGCCAGCAGTGAAGGGACAGGGGCGTACAATGAGCAGTTCTTC
.,TRBJ2-1,TRBV2,TRBD2,CASSGGTSGSPRRYEQFF,TGTGCCAGCAGTGGAGGGACTAGCGGGAGCCCTCGTCGGTATGAGCAGTTCTTC
.,TRBJ1-6,TRBV14,.,CASSHLGEGNSPLHF,TGTGCCAGCAGCCACCTGGGGGAGGGTAATTCACCCCTCCACTTT
once,TRBJ2-1,TRBV27,TRBD1,CASSRETGGYQFF,TGTGCCAGCAGTCGAGAGACAGGGGGTTATCAGTTCTTC
.,TRBJ2-1,TRBV9,TRBD2,CASSAGLAALYNEQFF,TGTGCCAGCAGCGCGGGACTAGCGGCGCTCTACAATGAGCAGTTCTTC
few,TRBJ2-7,TRBV5-1,TRBD1,CASWDRDYEQYF,TGCGCCAGCTGGGACAGGGACTACGAGCAGTACTTC
.,TRBJ2-1,TRBV27,.,CASSSTVPSYNEQFF,TGTGCCAGCAGTTCCACAGTTCCATCCTACAATGAGCAGTTCTTC
.,TRBJ2-1,TRBV15,TRBD1,CATSRGGGRDRYNEQFF,TGTGCCACCAGCAGAGGGGGCGGGCGGGACAGGTACAATGAGCAGTTCTTC
few,TRBJ1-2,TRBV2,.,CASTGGPVYGYTF,TGTGCCAGCACGGGAGGGCCTGTCTATGGCTACACCTTC
.,TRBJ2-7,TRBV6-5,TRBD1,CASSRSGTGSYEQYF,TGTGCCAGCAGTAGGTCCGGGACAGGATCTTACGAGCAGTACTTC
.,TRBJ1-5,TRBV19,TRBD1,CASTGTGGGNQPQHF,TGTGCCAGTACCGGGACAGGGGGGGGCAATCAGCCCCAGCATTTT